One and the same sample provided the 12 T cell receptor beta chains below, sequenced in a study of T-cell memory formation after mild COVID-19. TCRdb re-analysed the 5' RACE reads in MiXCR, keeping a single row per CDR3 protein. The sample lists a few hundred thousand distinct CDR3 sequences; 20% to 25% were seen once. Sequences were obtained from PBMCs or a T cell subset sorted from them (not recorded which). Receptors originate from an adult woman who had mild COVID-19 (a few samples of this study predate the infection). Cell type and time point are not known.

V gene TRBV4-1 combines with J gene TRBJ2-7; 7 bases are shared with TRBD2. The V and J ends lost 4 bases and 3 bases, in that order; junction bases with no gene match: 12. The CDR3 loop spans 16 amino acids. Looked up from germline, CDR1 is MGHRA and CDR2 is YSYEKL. The CDR3 loop is CASSLWGGDRLYEQYF. CDR3 in DNA: TGCGCCAGCAGCCTCTGGGGAGGGGACCGCCTCTACGAGCAGTACTTC.

J is TRBJ2-7 and V is TRBV9; D may be TRBD2 (7 bases). The CDR3 runs 15 residues. Trimming cost V 0 bases and J 3 bases, with 13 bases left between them. Germline V gene sequence: CDR1 SGDLS, CDR2 YYNGEE. CDR3 coding DNA: TGTGCCAGCAGCGTAGTAGGGGGGGACATCTACGAGCAGTACTTC. Its protein product is CASSVVGGDIYEQYF. The variable domain in full, with the rest retrieved from reference TRBV9 and TRBJ2-7, is DSGVTQTPKHLITATGQRVTLRCSPRSGDLSVYWYQQSLDQGLQFLIQYYNGEERAKGNILERFSAQQFPDLHSELNLSSLELGDSALYFCASSVVGGDIYEQYFGPGTRLTVT.

This clonotype was counted ten times or more. The gene calls are TRBV7-2 and TRBJ2-1; D possibly corresponds to TRBD2 (6 bases). The CDR3 is 13 amino acids. Germline V lookup: CDR1 SGHTA, CDR2 FQGNSA. The V end lost 7 bases, the J end lost 10 bases, and 17 bases lay between the germline ends. CDR3 in DNA: TGTGCCAGCAAGGACTACCTGAGAGAGGAGCAGTTCTTC. This gives the protein CASKDYLREEQFF.

J is TRBJ2-1 and V is TRBV19, with a possible D match to TRBD2 (5 bases). CDR1 and CDR2 (germline): LNHDA, SQIVND (reference sequence). Trimming cost V 3 bases and J 8 bases, with 11 bases left between them. The CDR3 is made up of 13 amino acids. CDR3 region: CASSIGVRDEQFF. The CDR3 DNA reads as TGTGCCAGTAGTATTGGTGTGAGGGATGAGCAGTTCTTC.

The chain carries TRBV4-1 and TRBJ2-5, with 7 bases identical to TRBD1. J lost 5 bases, V lost 0 bases, and 6 bases had no gene match. The germline CDR1 and CDR2 sequences are MGHRA and YSYEKL. This CDR3 is 15 amino acids long. CDR3 sequence: CASSQDPTGVETQYF. The CDR3 DNA reads TGCGCCAGCAGCCAAGATCCTACAGGGGTCGAGACCCAGTACTTC.

The sample holds many counts of this clonotype. This chain links TRBV7-8 with TRBJ1-1; D gene ambiguous. The CDR3 runs to 16 residues. V lost 5 bases to trimming and J lost 3 bases, with 19 bases between them. Germline CDR1 reads SGHVS; CDR2 reads FQNEAQ. The DNA for the CDR3 is TGTGCCAGCAGCCCAGTATATCCAGTTCGGTACACTGAAGCTTTCTTT. It encodes CASSPVYPVRYTEAFF.

This clonotype was counted a few times. The CDR3 reads CASSFSSRNTIYF. The CDR3 DNA is TGTGCCAGCAGTTTTTCGTCAAGGAACACCATATATTTT. The V gene is TRBV12-3 or TRBV12-4, the J gene TRBJ1-3; D is undetermined. The V gene lost 3 bases and the J gene lost 7 bases, with 10 bases spanning the gap. The CDR3 extends over 13 amino acids.

This rearrangement joins TRBV9 to TRBJ2-7; 8 nucleotides match TRBD2. CDR3 length equals 15 residues. Per germline, CDR1 SGDLS and CDR2 YYNGEE. V shed 1 base, J shed 2 bases, and the junction held 5 bases outside the gene matches. In nucleotides, the CDR3 is TGTGCCAGCAGCGTACGAGCGGGGGCCCCCTACGAGCAGTACTTC. Translation gives CASSVRAGAPYEQYF.

Ten or more counts support this clonotype. This chain connects TRBV11-2 to TRBJ1-2; D ambiguous. The CDR3 totals 14 residues. Germline values: CDR1 SGHAT, CDR2 FQNNGV. Trimming took 1 base from V and 4 from J, leaving 10 bases between them. CDR3 residues: CASSLVGFGYGYTF. The DNA for the CDR3 is TGTGCCAGCAGCTTAGTTGGGTTCGGCTATGGCTACACCTTC.

The chain couples TRBV30 to TRBJ2-2; D assignment may be TRBD1 or TRBD2 (5 bases each). V was cut by 0 bases and J by 5 bases, with 22 bases left in between. The CDR3 has 18 amino acids. Germline CDR1 and CDR2: GTSNPN and SVGIG (reference sequence). CDR3 in DNA: TGTGCCTGGAGTGTACTGGCAGGGAGATGGACGGGTACCGGGGAGCTGTTTTTT. Translating gives CAWSVLAGRWTGTGELFF.

The J gene is TRBJ1-2, the V gene TRBV12-3 or TRBV12-4; the D is unclear. The CDR3 loop spans 16 amino acids. The V end was cut by 2 bases, the J end by 3 bases, with 16 bases between. CDR3: CASSLSPAIVDYGYTF. CDR3 DNA: TGTGCCAGCAGTTTATCCCCTGCGATCGTCGACTATGGCTACACCTTC.

The chain recombines TRBV6-5 with TRBJ1-1, with TRBD1 matching 7 bases. This CDR3 is 15 amino acids long. V shed 0 bases, J shed 1 base, and the junction held 2 bases outside the gene matches. Germline CDR1 and CDR2: MNHEY and SVGAGI. The CDR3 region is CASSYSGTENTEAFF. Here the CDR3 DNA reads TGTGCCAGCAGTTACTCAGGGACAGAGAACACTGAAGCTTTCTTT.